This T cell receptor (beta chain) was documented in a study of cytomegalovirus exposure and HLA in healthy donors. Overall study findings and caveats: In an earlier analysis, productive rearrangement rates for most beta V segments clustered near 87% or 30%.

To note about this clone: What it recognizes is unknown.

PCR primers comprised 60 Vbeta and 13 Jbeta primers. The method was immunoSEQ multiplex PCR; TCRdb's version includes in-frame clones alone and lacks a portion of them. The table lists about 200,000 clones. Source material: PBMCs. The sequence derives from a boy between 10 and 17 years old in good health and CMV-seronegative.

CDR3 bases: TGTGCCAGCAGTGGGGGGTATGGCTACACCTTC. This encodes CASSGGYGYTF. The J gene is TRBJ1-2, the V gene TRBV13; D possibly corresponds to TRBD1 (5 bases). With 6 bases removed from V and 5 bases from J, the gap between germline ends came to 7 bases. CDR3 length: 11 residues. Germline V gene data show CDR1 as PRHDT and CDR2 as FYEKMQ (reference sequence).